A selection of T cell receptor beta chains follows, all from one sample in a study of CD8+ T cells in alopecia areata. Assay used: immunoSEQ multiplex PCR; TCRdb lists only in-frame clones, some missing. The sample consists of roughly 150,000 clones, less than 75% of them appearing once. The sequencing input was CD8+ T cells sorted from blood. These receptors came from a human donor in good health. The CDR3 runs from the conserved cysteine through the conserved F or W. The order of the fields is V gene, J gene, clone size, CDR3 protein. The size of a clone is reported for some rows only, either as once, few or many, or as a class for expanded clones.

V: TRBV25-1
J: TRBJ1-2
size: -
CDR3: CASSESHNYGYTF

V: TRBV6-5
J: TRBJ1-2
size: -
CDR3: CASSLHRGWEGYTF

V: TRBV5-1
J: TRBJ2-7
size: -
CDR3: CASSLDPGQYEQYF

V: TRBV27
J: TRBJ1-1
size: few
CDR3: CASSLRAGSTEAFF

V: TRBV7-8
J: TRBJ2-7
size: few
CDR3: CATTIGQGAYEQYF

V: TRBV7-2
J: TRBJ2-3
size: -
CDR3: CASSWRREDTQYF

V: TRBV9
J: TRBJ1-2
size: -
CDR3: CASSSRQGADGYTF

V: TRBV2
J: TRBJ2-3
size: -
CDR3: CASSPGETSTDTQYF

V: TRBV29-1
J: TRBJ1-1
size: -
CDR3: CSVLENTEAFF

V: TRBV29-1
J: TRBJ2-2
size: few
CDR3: CSVEFQAPGELFF

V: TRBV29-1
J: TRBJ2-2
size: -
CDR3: CSVKVNTGELFF

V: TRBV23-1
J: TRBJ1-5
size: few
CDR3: CASSQSRNQPQHF